The rows below give T cell receptor beta chains drawn from one sample of a study of T cell responses to AZD1222 COVID-19 vaccine. Repertoires were generated with immunoSEQ multiplex PCR, while TCRdb's copy carries only in-frame clones and drops some. The table includes more than 150,000 clones, around 89% detected once. Specimen: peripheral blood, collected on day 0 of AZD1222 vaccination. The source of these receptors is an adult in good health. CDR3s include the opening cysteine and the closing phenylalanine or tryptophan. The D gene is left open where the match is weak. Clone size is shown for a subset of rows, as once, few, many or a class of expanded clone.

clone size: NA
D gene: NA
V gene: TRBV6-5
J gene: TRBJ1-2
CDR3 DNA: TGTGCCAGCAGTTACTCGAGGTCAGGGAGGGACTATGGCTACACCTTC
CDR3 protein: CASSYSRSGRDYGYTF

clone size: NA
D gene: TRBD1
V gene: TRBV5-1
J gene: TRBJ1-6
CDR3 DNA: TGCGCCAGCAGCTCGAGACAGGGTGGTTTGGATTCACCCCTCCACTTT
CDR3 protein: CASSSRQGGLDSPLHF

clone size: NA
D gene: NA
V gene: TRBV18
J gene: TRBJ2-3
CDR3 DNA: TGTGCCAGCTCATCACAACCTAGCATCGCCCGCACAGATACGCAGTATTTT
CDR3 protein: CASSSQPSIARTDTQYF

clone size: NA
D gene: NA
V gene: TRBV3-1/TRBV3-2
J gene: TRBJ1-2
CDR3 DNA: TGTGCCAGCAGCCGCCAGTCAGCTAACTATGGCTACACCTTC
CDR3 protein: CASSRQSANYGYTF

clone size: NA
D gene: NA
V gene: TRBV3-1/TRBV3-2
J gene: TRBJ2-1
CDR3 DNA: TGTGCCAGCAGCCAAGAGCGGGAGCAGTTCTTC
CDR3 protein: CASSQEREQFF

clone size: once
D gene: NA
V gene: TRBV28
J gene: TRBJ1-5
CDR3 DNA: TGTGCCAGCAGTTTACGAGGGGATCAGCCCCAGCATTTT
CDR3 protein: CASSLRGDQPQHF

clone size: NA
D gene: NA
V gene: TRBV30
J gene: TRBJ1-5
CDR3 DNA: TGTGCCTGGCCCGAAGCAGGTAGGAATAGCAATCAGCCCCAGCATTTT
CDR3 protein: CAWPEAGRNSNQPQHF

clone size: NA
D gene: NA
V gene: TRBV5-1
J gene: TRBJ2-2
CDR3 DNA: TGCGCCAGCAGCTTCGGGTCAAACACCGGGGAGCTGTTTTTT
CDR3 protein: CASSFGSNTGELFF

clone size: few
D gene: NA
V gene: TRBV4-3
J gene: TRBJ2-3
CDR3 DNA: TGCGCCAGCAGCCAAGATGGACTCCCGGGCACAGATACGCAGTATTTT
CDR3 protein: CASSQDGLPGTDTQYF

clone size: NA
D gene: NA
V gene: TRBV15
J gene: TRBJ2-5
CDR3 DNA: TGTGCCACCAGTTCTGGGGGAGTGCAAGAGACCCAGTACTTC
CDR3 protein: CATSSGGVQETQYF

clone size: NA
D gene: NA
V gene: TRBV28
J gene: TRBJ2-5
CDR3 DNA: TGTGCCAGCGAACAAGAGACCCAGTACTTC
CDR3 protein: CASEQETQYF

clone size: NA
D gene: NA
V gene: TRBV28
J gene: TRBJ1-5
CDR3 DNA: TGTGCCAGCAGTTTGATGCGTCAGCCCCAGCATTTT
CDR3 protein: CASSLMRQPQHF

clone size: NA
D gene: NA
V gene: TRBV5-5
J gene: TRBJ2-3
CDR3 DNA: TGTGCCAGCAGCCGGGACCCGCGGGATACGCAGTATTTT
CDR3 protein: CASSRDPRDTQYF

clone size: NA
D gene: NA
V gene: TRBV5-6
J gene: TRBJ1-3
CDR3 DNA: TGTGCCAGCAGCTTGGGTGCAGGTGGAAACACCATATATTTT
CDR3 protein: CASSLGAGGNTIYF

clone size: NA
D gene: NA
V gene: TRBV10-1
J gene: TRBJ2-1
CDR3 DNA: TGCGCCAGCAGAGGACGAGGACCGGTAATGGTTTTTAATGAGCAGTTCTTC
CDR3 protein: CASRGRGPVMVFNEQFF

clone size: NA
D gene: NA
V gene: TRBV6-5
J gene: TRBJ1-5
CDR3 DNA: TGTGCCAGTGTCCAGGAGTATAGCAATCAGCCCCAGCATTTT
CDR3 protein: CASVQEYSNQPQHF

clone size: NA
D gene: NA
V gene: TRBV30
J gene: TRBJ2-3
CDR3 DNA: TGTGCCTGGAGTCAGGCTAGCACAGATACGCAGTATTTT
CDR3 protein: CAWSQASTDTQYF

clone size: NA
D gene: TRBD1
V gene: TRBV7-9
J gene: TRBJ2-3
CDR3 DNA: TGTGCCAGCAAAAAGCAGGGGGTTCGCACAGATACGCAGTATTTT
CDR3 protein: CASKKQGVRTDTQYF

clone size: NA
D gene: NA
V gene: TRBV6-5
J gene: TRBJ1-6
CDR3 DNA: TGTGCCAGCAGTTACTCGGGGCAGGGTAATTCACCCCTCCACTTT
CDR3 protein: CASSYSGQGNSPLHF

clone size: NA
D gene: NA
V gene: TRBV9
J gene: TRBJ1-3
CDR3 DNA: TGTGCCAGCAGCCGGGGGGGCGATGGAAACACCATATATTTT
CDR3 protein: CASSRGGDGNTIYF

clone size: once
D gene: NA
V gene: TRBV12-3/TRBV12-4
J gene: TRBJ2-7
CDR3 DNA: TGTGCCAGCACCCGCAGTGTGTTAGAGCAGTACTTC
CDR3 protein: CASTRSVLEQYF

clone size: NA
D gene: TRBD2
V gene: TRBV3-1/TRBV3-2
J gene: TRBJ2-4
CDR3 DNA: TGTGCCAGCAGCCAAGATAGGCGGGGGGCTCCCCCACAGTTTCTAGCCAAAAACATTCAGTACTTC
CDR3 protein: CASSQDRRGAPPQFLAKNIQYF

clone size: NA
D gene: NA
V gene: TRBV5-1
J gene: TRBJ1-2
CDR3 DNA: TGCGCCAGCAGCCTGGCTAGCTCGAGGGCGGGCTATGGCTACACCTTC
CDR3 protein: CASSLASSRAGYGYTF

clone size: NA
D gene: TRBD1
V gene: TRBV13
J gene: TRBJ1-2
CDR3 DNA: TGTGCCAGCAGCTCACAACTCTGGGGGACAGGGGGCAATGGCTACACCTTC
CDR3 protein: CASSSQLWGTGGNGYTF

clone size: NA
D gene: NA
V gene: TRBV4-2
J gene: TRBJ2-3
CDR3 DNA: TGTGCCAGCAGCCAAGCTGGCGGCGGGAGCACAGATACGCAGTATTTT
CDR3 protein: CASSQAGGGSTDTQYF

clone size: once
D gene: NA
V gene: TRBV10-3
J gene: TRBJ1-3
CDR3 DNA: TGTGCCATCAGTGGGACCCAAAGAAACACCATATATTTT
CDR3 protein: CAISGTQRNTIYF

clone size: NA
D gene: TRBD1
V gene: TRBV24-1
J gene: TRBJ1-2
CDR3 DNA: TGTGCCACCGGGACAGGGAATGGCTACACCTTC
CDR3 protein: CATGTGNGYTF

clone size: NA
D gene: TRBD2
V gene: TRBV30
J gene: TRBJ2-5
CDR3 DNA: TGTGCCGGTCGGGGAGCGGGAGGCCAAGAGACCCAGTACTTC
CDR3 protein: CAGRGAGGQETQYF

clone size: few
D gene: TRBD1
V gene: TRBV5-6
J gene: TRBJ2-1
CDR3 DNA: TGTGCCAGCAGAAGGACAGGGAGCAATGAGCAGTTCTTC
CDR3 protein: CASRRTGSNEQFF

clone size: NA
D gene: TRBD2
V gene: TRBV10-3
J gene: TRBJ2-7
CDR3 DNA: TGTGCCATCAGTGAAGGGAGCTCCACGACTAGCGGGGGGTACTACGAGCAGTACTTC
CDR3 protein: CAISEGSSTTSGGYYEQYF

clone size: NA
D gene: TRBD1
V gene: TRBV30
J gene: TRBJ1-4
CDR3 DNA: TGTGCCTGGACAGGGGGCACAGCTAATGAAAAACTGTTTTTT
CDR3 protein: CAWTGGTANEKLFF

clone size: NA
D gene: TRBD2
V gene: TRBV27
J gene: TRBJ2-1
CDR3 DNA: TGTGCCAGCAGGCGAAGAGCGGGAGCGGGCTACAATGAGCAGTTCTTC
CDR3 protein: CASRRRAGAGYNEQFF

clone size: NA
D gene: TRBD2
V gene: TRBV27
J gene: TRBJ2-7
CDR3 DNA: TGTGCCAGCAGCGACCTAGCGGGGTCCACCTACGAGCAGTACTTC
CDR3 protein: CASSDLAGSTYEQYF

clone size: NA
D gene: NA
V gene: TRBV7-2
J gene: TRBJ2-3
CDR3 DNA: TGTGCCAGCAGCTTAGATGGCGGGCGCACAGATACGCAGTATTTT
CDR3 protein: CASSLDGGRTDTQYF

clone size: NA
D gene: NA
V gene: TRBV29-1
J gene: TRBJ1-2
CDR3 DNA: TGCAGCGCTCAACTTGGGGGCGGCTACACCTTC
CDR3 protein: CSAQLGGGYTF

clone size: NA
D gene: NA
V gene: TRBV6-5
J gene: TRBJ2-5
CDR3 DNA: TGTGCCAGCAGTTACTCGTCCGCTTGGGAGTTTGAGACCCAGTACTTC
CDR3 protein: CASSYSSAWEFETQYF

clone size: NA
D gene: TRBD1
V gene: TRBV18
J gene: TRBJ1-2
CDR3 DNA: TGTGCCAGCTCACCACGGGTTTGGCGGCGACCAGGGGGTATTGGCTACACCTTC
CDR3 protein: CASSPRVWRRPGGIGYTF

clone size: NA
D gene: TRBD2
V gene: TRBV6-6
J gene: TRBJ2-5
CDR3 DNA: TGTGCCAGCAGTCTGGGTTCGGGCGTGGTAGCGGGGGAGACCCAGTACTTC
CDR3 protein: CASSLGSGVVAGETQYF

clone size: NA
D gene: TRBD1
V gene: TRBV28
J gene: TRBJ1-1
CDR3 DNA: TGTGCCAGCAGCATAGACAGGGTCACTGAAGCTTTCTTT
CDR3 protein: CASSIDRVTEAFF

clone size: once
D gene: NA
V gene: TRBV6-5
J gene: TRBJ1-3
CDR3 DNA: TGTGCCAGCAGTTACTCGCACAGGCCCTCTGGAAACACCATATATTTT
CDR3 protein: CASSYSHRPSGNTIYF

clone size: NA
D gene: NA
V gene: TRBV24-1
J gene: TRBJ1-2
CDR3 DNA: TGTGCCACCAGTGATCTTCGGACCGGGTATGGCTACACCTTC
CDR3 protein: CATSDLRTGYGYTF

clone size: NA
D gene: NA
V gene: TRBV6-5
J gene: TRBJ1-1
CDR3 DNA: TGTGCCAGCACTGGGGACGTTGGGAGCACTGAAGCTTTCTTT
CDR3 protein: CASTGDVGSTEAFF

clone size: NA
D gene: NA
V gene: TRBV5-4
J gene: TRBJ2-3
CDR3 DNA: TGTGCCAGCAGCCTTGGGCGACTTGGGGTAGATACGCAGTATTTT
CDR3 protein: CASSLGRLGVDTQYF

clone size: NA
D gene: NA
V gene: TRBV3-1/TRBV3-2
J gene: TRBJ2-3
CDR3 DNA: TGTGCCAGCAGCCATTCTTCAGACGTGCACACAGATACGCAGTATTTT
CDR3 protein: CASSHSSDVHTDTQYF

clone size: NA
D gene: TRBD2
V gene: TRBV28
J gene: TRBJ2-1
CDR3 DNA: TGTGCCAGCAGTTTAAAGGTAGCGGGAGTCGGAAATGAGCAGTTCTTC
CDR3 protein: CASSLKVAGVGNEQFF

clone size: NA
D gene: NA
V gene: TRBV30
J gene: TRBJ1-5
CDR3 DNA: TGTGCCGCCGCGAGGGGAGGCAATCAGCCCCAGCATTTT
CDR3 protein: CAAARGGNQPQHF

clone size: NA
D gene: NA
V gene: TRBV5-1
J gene: TRBJ2-2
CDR3 DNA: TGCGCCAGCAGCGGCCCGAACACCGGGGAGCTGTTTTTT
CDR3 protein: CASSGPNTGELFF

clone size: NA
D gene: NA
V gene: TRBV28
J gene: TRBJ1-2
CDR3 DNA: TGTGCCAGCCTGACAGGCGACTATGGCTACACCTTC
CDR3 protein: CASLTGDYGYTF

clone size: NA
D gene: TRBD1
V gene: TRBV6-1
J gene: TRBJ2-7
CDR3 DNA: TGTGCCAGCAGTGAAGTCGGGGGGACAGGGGGCAACGAGCAGTACTTC
CDR3 protein: CASSEVGGTGGNEQYF

clone size: few
D gene: TRBD2
V gene: TRBV27
J gene: TRBJ2-1
CDR3 DNA: TGTGCCAGCAGTTGGGCGGGAGTAGGTTATAGTGAGCAGTTCTTC
CDR3 protein: CASSWAGVGYSEQFF

clone size: NA
D gene: TRBD1
V gene: TRBV6-1
J gene: TRBJ1-5
CDR3 DNA: TGTGCCAGCAGTGAACCCCACAGGGGGGGCCGTGGCAATCAGCCCCAGCATTTT
CDR3 protein: CASSEPHRGGRGNQPQHF

clone size: NA
D gene: NA
V gene: TRBV27
J gene: TRBJ1-2
CDR3 DNA: TGTGCCAGCAGTTTATTCGCCGGGGATCGTGGCTACACCTTC
CDR3 protein: CASSLFAGDRGYTF

clone size: NA
D gene: NA
V gene: TRBV19
J gene: TRBJ1-2
CDR3 DNA: TGTGCCAGTAGTATAGATCTATTGACAGTCTATGGCTACACCTTC
CDR3 protein: CASSIDLLTVYGYTF

clone size: few
D gene: NA
V gene: TRBV28
J gene: TRBJ1-3
CDR3 DNA: TGTGCCAGCAGTTTGGCTCCTGTCTCTGGAAACACCATATATTTT
CDR3 protein: CASSLAPVSGNTIYF